This T cell receptor (beta chain) was documented in a study of PD-1 blockade in classical Hodgkin lymphoma. The data were produced by immunoSEQ multiplex PCR, yet TCRdb's version contains in-frame clones alone and is incomplete. The sample carries just under 20,000 clones, over 80% recorded once. A remark on this clone: What it binds is not known.

CDR1 is SGDLS, CDR2 YYNGEE, per germline. Trimming pared 4 bases from V and 4 bases from J, leaving 21 bases between. The CDR3 runs 17 residues. Noted time point: newly diagnosed, previously untreated cHL patient sample. Out of thawed PBMCs, magnetic negative selection purified CD4+ T cells. Study outcomes and limitations: Baseline TCR diversity was reportedly lower in newly diagnosed patients than in healthy donors. It was reported as lower still in relapsed/refractory patients. Prior therapy or disease activity may underlie the repertoire differences, whose causes remain undefined.

The rearrangement links TRBV9 to TRBJ2-1; D is perhaps TRBD1 (5 bases). The material sequenced was CD4+ T cells from blood. The source is a human donor with classical Hodgkin lymphoma. CDR3 sequence (DNA): TGTGCCAGCAGCCCGGCCCCCACAGGTCTCGAATACAATGAGCAGTTCTTC. Residues: CASSPAPTGLEYNEQFF. The variable domain in full, completed from reference TRBV9 and TRBJ2-1, reads DSGVTQTPKHLITATGQRVTLRCSPRSGDLSVYWYQQSLDQGLQFLIQYYNGEERAKGNILERFSAQQFPDLHSELNLSSLELGDSALYFCASSPAPTGLEYNEQFFGPGTRLTVL.